These T cell receptor beta chains were read from a single sample in a study of regulatory T cells in long-lasting Graves disease. MiXCR was run by TCRdb on the multiplex PCR reads, yielding one entry per CDR3 protein. The repertoire holds approximately 350,000 distinct CDR3 sequences, about 10% seen once, with 15% to 20% in the top ten. These sequences were also reported in another study, on T cells in Graves' hyperthyroidism and ophthalmopathy.

The sequences come from peripheral blood mononuclear cells (PBMCs), collected at new diagnosis, from a patient treated with antithyroid drugs. The receptor source for this set is a woman younger than 35 with Graves disease. Both conserved end residues are part of each CDR3. A D gene is named only where the DNA matches it firmly. Clone size, where shown, is once, few, many, or a class for clones that have expanded.

CDR3 protein	CDR3 DNA	D gene	clone size	V gene	J gene
CAWDRLNSPLHF	TGTGCCTGGGATCGGTTGAATTCACCCCTCCACTTT	-	few	TRBV30	TRBJ1-6
CASSQDEITDTQYF	TGTGCCAGCAGCCAAGACGAGATCACAGATACGCAGTATTTT	-	many	TRBV3-1	TRBJ2-3
CASSEAPANTEAFF	TGTGCCAGCAGCGAGGCCCCGGCTAACACTGAAGCTTTCTTT	-	many	TRBV7-2	TRBJ1-1
CASSPGLPQPQHF	TGTGCCAGCAGCCCGGGACTTCCTCAGCCCCAGCATTTT	-	few	TRBV6-2/TRBV6-3	TRBJ1-5
CASSQAPGDPGFF	TGTGCCAGCAGCCAAGCACCGGGAGACCCGGGGTTTTTT	-	-	TRBV3-1	TRBJ1-4
CSAQDPRLQETQYF	TGCAGTGCTCAGGACCCCCGCCTCCAAGAGACCCAGTACTTC	-	many	TRBV20-1	TRBJ2-5
CASSDQRDPTQYF	TGTGCCAGCAGCGATCAACGGGACCCTACGCAGTATTTT	-	many	TRBV9	TRBJ2-3
CASSERLAGGETQYF	TGTGCCAGCAGTGAGCGACTAGCGGGAGGAGAGACCCAGTACTTC	TRBD2	-	TRBV25-1	TRBJ2-5
CASSSGTSGGVAEQFF	TGTGCCAGCAGCTCAGGGACTAGCGGGGGGGTGGCTGAGCAGTTCTTC	TRBD2	many	TRBV7-8	TRBJ2-1
CASSLGLGSDEQFF	TGTGCCAGCAGCTTAGGATTAGGGTCCGATGAGCAGTTCTTC	-	few	TRBV7-2	TRBJ2-1
CASSSFQPQHF	TGTGCCAGCAGTTCATTCCAGCCCCAGCATTTT	-	few	TRBV6-5	TRBJ1-5
CASSLSGGRAGETQYF	TGTGCCAGCAGTTTATCTGGCGGGAGGGCCGGAGAGACCCAGTACTTC	TRBD2	-	TRBV27	TRBJ2-5
CASSRKIAGVYNEQFF	TGTGCCAGCAGCCGGAAGATAGCGGGGGTCTACAATGAGCAGTTCTTC	TRBD2	-	TRBV5-5	TRBJ2-1
CASSQAGTLPKKLFF	TGTGCCAGCAGCCAAGCGGGGACTCTCCCAAAGAAGCTGTTTTTT	-	few	TRBV3-1	TRBJ2-2
CASNRLGFTEAFF	TGTGCCAGCAACAGGTTGGGGTTCACTGAAGCTTTCTTT	-	many	TRBV27	TRBJ1-1
CASSLAGGTDQETQYF	TGTGCCAGCAGTCTAGCGGGAGGGACTGACCAAGAGACCCAGTACTTC	TRBD2	many	TRBV28	TRBJ2-5
CASSPGGEETQYF	TGTGCCAGCAGCCCCGGGGGAGAGGAGACCCAGTACTTC	-	many	TRBV18	TRBJ2-5
CATSRVSRRGGRGEQFF	TGTGCCACCAGCAGAGTATCGCGGCGGGGGGGCAGGGGTGAGCAGTTCTTC	TRBD2	-	TRBV15	TRBJ2-1
CASSYRTGGRYGYTF	TGTGCCAGCAGCTACAGGACAGGGGGGAGGTATGGCTACACCTTC	TRBD1	many	TRBV7-2	TRBJ1-2
CATSRGYVGSSYEQYF	TGTGCCACCAGCAGAGGATACGTGGGGAGCTCCTACGAGCAGTACTTC	-	few	TRBV15	TRBJ2-7
CASSVPGLANNEQFF	TGTGCCAGCAGCGTCCCGGGGCTAGCGAACAATGAGCAGTTCTTC	-	many	TRBV7-2	TRBJ2-1
CASSDRLGNQPQHF	TGTGCCAGCAGTGACAGGTTGGGCAATCAGCCCCAGCATTTT	-	-	TRBV10-3	TRBJ1-5
CASSPLRGSWRNNEQFF	TGTGCCAGCAGCCCCCTAAGGGGATCGTGGCGTAACAATGAGCAGTTCTTC	-	many	TRBV11-2	TRBJ2-1